The sample holds a few counts of the clone carrying this T cell receptor beta chain. Its antigen is not identified. The sample is drawn from a study of T-cell reconstitution after alpha-beta-depleted transplantation in children. The TCRbeta library was prepared with unique molecular identifiers. TCRdb re-called the PCR reads through MiXCR, storing one row per CDR3 protein. This sample carries 250,000 to 300,000 distinct CDR3 sequences, around 7.3% of them seen once, and the ten largest clones take approximately 9.1%. Trimming cost V 3 bases and J 5 bases; bases outside gene matches: 9. Germline CDR1 reads SGHRS; CDR2 reads YFSETQ. The CDR3 has 16 amino acids. Findings and limits, study-wide: Reportedly, only several hundred clones from non-depleted graft cells drove alpha-beta T-cell counts at about two months. Most T-cell counts and diversity one year after the transplant came from T cells that were newly produced. Several patients had high TCRbeta diversity at day 60; it came from surviving recipient T cells and thymic progenitors.

The chain links TRBV5-1 to TRBJ2-2, with 8 bases lining up with TRBD2. Sequenced here: peripheral blood, sampled 360 days after TCRalphabeta/CD19-depleted stem cell transplant. The source of this sequence is a female patient aged 2-9 years who had a stem cell transplant for Fanconi anemia, so the T cells may come from the graft donor. CDR3 nucleotides: TGCGCCAGCAGCTCCGTTAGCGGGGAGTGGACCGGGGAGCTGTTTTTT. Protein product: CASSSVSGEWTGELFF.